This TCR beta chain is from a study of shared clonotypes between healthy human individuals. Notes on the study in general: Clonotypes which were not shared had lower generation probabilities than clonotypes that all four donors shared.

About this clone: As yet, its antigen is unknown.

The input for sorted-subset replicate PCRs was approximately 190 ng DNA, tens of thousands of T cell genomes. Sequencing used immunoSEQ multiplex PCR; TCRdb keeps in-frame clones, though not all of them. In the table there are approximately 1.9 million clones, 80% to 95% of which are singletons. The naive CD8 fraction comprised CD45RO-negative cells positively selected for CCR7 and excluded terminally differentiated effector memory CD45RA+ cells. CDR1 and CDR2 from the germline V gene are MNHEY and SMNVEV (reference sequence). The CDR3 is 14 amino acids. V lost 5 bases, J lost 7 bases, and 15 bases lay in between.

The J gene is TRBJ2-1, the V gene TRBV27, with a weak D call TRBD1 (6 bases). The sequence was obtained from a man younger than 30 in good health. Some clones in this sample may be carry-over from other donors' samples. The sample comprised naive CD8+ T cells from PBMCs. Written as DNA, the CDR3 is TGTGCCAGCAGTCCAGACAGGTCGGAGAATGAGCAGTTCTTC. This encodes CASSPDRSENEQFF.